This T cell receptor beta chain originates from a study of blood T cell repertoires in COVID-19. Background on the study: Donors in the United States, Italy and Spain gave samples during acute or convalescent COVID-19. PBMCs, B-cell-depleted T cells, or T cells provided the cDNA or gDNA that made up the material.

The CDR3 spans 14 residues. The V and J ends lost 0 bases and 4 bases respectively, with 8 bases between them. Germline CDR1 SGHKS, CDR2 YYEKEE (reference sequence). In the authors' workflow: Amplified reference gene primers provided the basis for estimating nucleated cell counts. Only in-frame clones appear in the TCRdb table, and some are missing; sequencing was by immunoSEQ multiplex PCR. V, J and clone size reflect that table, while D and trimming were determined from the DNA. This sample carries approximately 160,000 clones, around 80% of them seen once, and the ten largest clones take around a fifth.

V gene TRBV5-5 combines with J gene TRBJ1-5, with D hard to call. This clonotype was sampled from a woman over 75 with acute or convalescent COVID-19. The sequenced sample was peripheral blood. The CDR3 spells CASSLGAVNQPQHF. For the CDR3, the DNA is TGTGCCAGCAGCTTGGGGGCAGTAAATCAGCCCCAGCATTTT.